What follows are 20 T cell receptor beta chains derived from one specimen sequenced in a study of shared clonotypes between healthy human individuals. Measured with immunoSEQ multiplex PCR; TCRdb has only the in-frame clones, and not every one. The sample lists around 750,000 clones, approximately 74% occurring once. Sequencing was performed on memory CD4+ T cells sorted from blood. Subset meaning: CD45RA-negative fraction. Receptors were obtained from a woman aged 25 to 39 in good health.

The chain combines TRBV27 with TRBJ2-5; D not certain. Germline V gene sequence: CDR1 MNHEY, CDR2 SMNVEV (reference sequence). V lost 2 bases and J lost 2, with 6 bases in between. The CDR3 is 13 residues long. This CDR3 is CASSLRVQETQYF. The CDR3 DNA follows: TGTGCCAGCAGTTTACGGGTACAAGAGACCCAGTACTTC.

The V and J genes are TRBV5-1 and TRBJ2-1; no definite D call. Germline assignment: CDR1 SGHRS and CDR2 YFSETQ. CDR3 length equals 16 residues. V was clipped by 0 bases and J by 3 bases, with 13 bases between them. CDR3 in DNA: TGCGCCAGCAGCTTGGAAGGTGACTCCCGCTACAATGAGCAGTTCTTC. Its translation: CASSLEGDSRYNEQFF.

The V gene is TRBV6-6, the J gene TRBJ1-1; a weak D match, TRBD1 (5 bases). Germline CDR1 MNHNY, CDR2 SVGAGI (reference sequence). V dropped 8 bases and J dropped 0 bases, with 19 bases sitting between them. This CDR3 is 16 amino acids long. The CDR3 DNA is TGTGCCAGCGGGACTCCGGCACGCAGCCTGAACACTGAAGCTTTCTTT. Translating it yields CASGTPARSLNTEAFF.

The rearrangement links TRBV2 to TRBJ2-3; TRBD1 is a possible D gene (5 bases). Germline CDR1 reads SNHLY; CDR2 reads FYNNEI. CDR3 length: 14 amino acids. Trimming pared 3 bases from V and 1 base from J, leaving 8 bases between. The CDR3 coding sequence is TGTGCCAGCAGTGAGGTGGGGCGCACAGATACGCAGTATTTT. Residues: CASSEVGRTDTQYF.

The V and J genes are TRBV5-4 and TRBJ2-1; 7 nucleotides line up with TRBD2. The CDR3 sequence is 17 residues long. Per the germline V gene, CDR1 is SGHNT and CDR2 is YYREEE (reference sequence). V dropped 0 bases and J dropped 9; count of bases not matched to a gene: 15. The CDR3 loop reads CASSLDISSGVGGEQFF. The CDR3 DNA follows: TGTGCCAGCAGCTTGGACATCTCTAGCGGCGTAGGTGGTGAGCAGTTCTTC.

The rearrangement uses TRBV27 and TRBJ2-3; D remains unclear. The CDR3 is 13 residues long. Trimming pared 5 bases from V and 4 bases from J, leaving 10 bases between. Per the germline V gene, CDR1 is MNHEY and CDR2 is SMNVEV (reference sequence). The CDR3 nucleotides read TGTGCCAGCAGTCCGATGGTTTCAGATACGCAGTATTTT. It is translated as CASSPMVSDTQYF.

The chain carries TRBV5-1 and TRBJ1-5; D remains ambiguous. The germline V and J ends were trimmed by 0 bases and 7 bases, with 14 bases remaining between them. This CDR3 comprises 15 residues. The germline CDR1 and CDR2 sequences are SGHRS and YFSETQ. The CDR3 region has the DNA TGCGCCAGCAGCTTGGCCGGGGAGGCCGAGCAGCCCCAGCATTTT. As protein: CASSLAGEAEQPQHF. Complete variable domain (other parts from reference TRBV5-1 and TRBJ1-5): KAGVTQTPRYLIKTRGQQVTLSCSPISGHRSVSWYQQTPGQGLQFLFEYFSETQRNKGNFPGRFSGRQFSNSRSEMNVSTLELGDSALYLCASSLAGEAEQPQHFGDGTRLSIL.

CDR3 DNA sequence: TGCGCCAGCAGCCAAGGTGCGTTAGCGGGAGTACTAGATACGCAGTATTTT. Translating it yields CASSQGALAGVLDTQYF. J is TRBJ2-3 and V is TRBV4-1, with 9 bases identical to TRBD2. This CDR3 comprises 17 residues. Germline V gene sequence: CDR1 MGHRA, CDR2 YSYEKL. The V segment lost 1 base and the J segment 5 bases; nucleotides outside the gene matches: 10.

The CDR3 reads CASSPPDSFNTGELFF. In DNA form, the CDR3 reads TGTGCCAGCTCACCACCGGACAGTTTCAACACCGGGGAGCTGTTTTTT. V usage is TRBV18 and J usage is TRBJ2-2, with D maybe TRBD1 (6 bases). The CDR3 has 16 amino acids. V was clipped by 0 bases and J by 2 bases, with 10 bases between them. Germline CDR1 is KGHSH and CDR2 is LQKENI.

This clone was seen a few times. The chain carries TRBV2 and TRBJ2-7, with 8 nucleotides matching TRBD2. Germline CDR1 reads SNHLY; CDR2 reads FYNNEI. J gave up 0 bases and V 8 bases, and 6 bases lay outside the gene matches. The CDR3 extends over 14 amino acids. The CDR3 here is CASEYSGSSYEQYF. The CDR3, as DNA: TGTGCCAGCGAGTACAGCGGGAGCTCCTACGAGCAGTACTTC.

This clone showed up just a few times. The chain recombines TRBV5-4 with TRBJ2-1; TRBD2 is a possible D gene (5 bases). Trimming removed 4 bases from V and 8 bases from J, with 10 bases in between. The CDR3 totals 12 residues. Per the germline V gene, CDR1 is SGHNT and CDR2 is YYREEE (reference sequence). CDR3 sequence (DNA): TGTGCCAGCAGCCTGCGGGTCCATGAGCAGTTCTTC. As protein: CASSLRVHEQFF. The full variable domain, in which reference TRBV5-4 and TRBJ2-1 provide the parts outside the CDR3, is ETGVTQSPTHLIKTRGQQVTLRCSSQSGHNTVSWYQQALGQGPQFIFQYYREEENGRGNFPPRFSGLQFPNYSSELNVNALELDDSALYLCASSLRVHEQFFGPGTRLTVL.

The V call is TRBV5-1, the J call TRBJ1-4; D perhaps matches TRBD1 (5 bases). This CDR3 comprises 14 residues. The V and J ends lost 4 bases and 4 bases respectively, with 11 bases between them. Germline values: CDR1 SGHRS, CDR2 YFSETQ. This CDR3 is CASSDTGGNEKLFF. DNA for the CDR3: TGCGCCAGCAGCGATACGGGGGGTAATGAAAAACTGTTTTTT.

V is TRBV28 and J is TRBJ2-7, with D possibly being TRBD2 (6 bases). CDR1 is MDHEN, CDR2 SYDVKM, per germline. The CDR3 runs to 15 residues. The V and J ends lost 5 bases and 0 bases respectively, with 14 bases between them. In DNA, the CDR3 is TGTGCCAGCAGTCGGGAGAGGGGCCGCTCCTACGAGCAGTACTTC. This gives the protein CASSRERGRSYEQYF.

To note about this clone: Other DNA sequences in the sample encode the same CDR3. The rearrangement joins TRBV6-6 to TRBJ2-1; D unresolved. The ends were cut back, 4 bases at V and 5 bases at J, with 6 bases in the middle. The CDR3 runs 12 residues. Per the germline V gene, CDR1 is MNHNY and CDR2 is SVGAGI (reference sequence). CDR3 residues: CASSSINNEQFF. The CDR3 DNA reads TGTGCCAGCAGTTCTATCAACAATGAGCAGTTCTTC.

V is TRBV25-1 and J is TRBJ2-2; TRBD2 might be the D (7 bases). Trimming stripped 10 bases from V and 6 bases from J, with 15 bases between. This CDR3 region has 13 residues. Germline-derived CDR1 and CDR2 are MGHDK and SYGVNS. Written as DNA, the CDR3 is TGTGCCACCGAAGGGGGGAGGGCCGGGGAGCTGTTTTTT. Translation gives CATEGGRAGELFF.

This clone was observed a single time. V is TRBV15 and J is TRBJ2-3; 7 bases are a match to TRBD1. The CDR3 totals 17 residues. Unmatched junction bases numbered 10, after V lost 4 bases and J lost 0 bases. Germline CDR1 and CDR2: LNHNV and YYDKDF (reference sequence). CDR3 region: CATSKMRTGTSTDTQYF. In nucleotides, the CDR3 is TGTGCCACCAGCAAAATGAGGACAGGAACTAGCACAGATACGCAGTATTTT.

This clone was detected only once. The chain carries TRBV7-9 and TRBJ2-7, with D perhaps matching TRBD1 or TRBD2 (5 bases each). The CDR3 totals 16 residues. CDR1 and CDR2 (germline): SEHNR, FQNEAQ (reference sequence). V dropped 3 bases and J dropped 3 bases, with 18 bases sitting between them. The CDR3 nucleotides read TGTGCCAGCAGCTTGGGACCCCGGAACCCCCGCTACGAGCAGTACTTC. Protein: CASSLGPRNPRYEQYF.

This chain connects TRBV4-1 to TRBJ2-3; D may correspond to TRBD1 or TRBD2 (5 bases each). Germline V gene lookup returns CDR1 MGHRA and CDR2 YSYEKL. With 0 bases removed from V and 2 bases from J, the gap between germline ends came to 21 bases. The CDR3 loop spans 19 amino acids. The CDR3 DNA follows: TGCGCCAGCAGCCAAGATATCCCCCGGGTACGGGGCGTCACAGATACGCAGTATTTT. It is translated as CASSQDIPRVRGVTDTQYF.

The chain employs TRBV7-2 and TRBJ2-5; D unclear. The CDR3 sequence is 15 residues long. Germline V gene lookup returns CDR1 SGHTA and CDR2 FQGNSA. Trimming pared 7 bases from V and 7 bases from J, leaving 22 bases between. CDR3 nucleotides: TGTGCCAGCACCTACTTACCCGGATCTTTAGTGACCCAGTACTTC. Its translation is CASTYLPGSLVTQYF.

V usage is TRBV29-1 and J usage is TRBJ1-2; 9 bases fit TRBD1. Germline CDR1 SQVTM, CDR2 ANQGSEA. This CDR3 contains 14 residues. V dropped 5 bases and J dropped 4; count of bases not matched to a gene: 8. The CDR3 DNA reads TGCAGCGTTTCCATGGACAGGGGAGGCTATGGCTACACCTTC. It yields the protein CSVSMDRGGYGYTF.